This TCR beta chain was profiled in a study of vaccination effects on CD4 cells after COVID-19. TCRdb's table, derived via immunoSEQ multiplex PCR, lists solely in-frame clones and lacks some. Among 70,000 to 95,000 clones listed, 60% to 80% were seen once. As for this clone: Its antigen is as yet unknown.

In the ViraFEST assay, antigen-specific CD4+ clonotypes were identified by expansion after peptide-pool stimulation. Subsequent to a culture period of less than twelve days, CD4+ T cells were isolated. Of the BNT162b2 and mRNA-1273 vaccines, participants received two doses of one or the other. The CDR3 loop spans 15 amino acids. Germline-derived CDR1 and CDR2 are MGHDK and SYGVNS. The trim removed 6 bases at V and 1 base at J, leaving 3 bases unmatched. The chain recombines TRBV25-1 with TRBJ2-2, with TRBD1 matching over 9 bases. This material consisted of CD4+ T cells from PBMCs cultured with HCoV-OC43 spike peptides, taken after COVID-19 vaccination. Subset denoted: HCoV-OC43 spike overlapping peptide pool stimulation. The sequence derives from a human donor who received a COVID-19 vaccine. The CDR3 DNA reads TGTGCCAGCAGGCCGGGACAGGGGAACACCGGGGAGCTGTTTTTT. Its translation: CASRPGQGNTGELFF. Full variable domain (remainder filled in from reference TRBV25-1 and TRBJ2-2): EADIYQTPRYLVIGTGKKITLECSQTMGHDKMYWYQQDPGMELHLIHYSYGVNSTEKGDLSSESTVSRIRTEHFPLTLESARPSHTSQYLCASRPGQGNTGELFFGEGSRLTVL.